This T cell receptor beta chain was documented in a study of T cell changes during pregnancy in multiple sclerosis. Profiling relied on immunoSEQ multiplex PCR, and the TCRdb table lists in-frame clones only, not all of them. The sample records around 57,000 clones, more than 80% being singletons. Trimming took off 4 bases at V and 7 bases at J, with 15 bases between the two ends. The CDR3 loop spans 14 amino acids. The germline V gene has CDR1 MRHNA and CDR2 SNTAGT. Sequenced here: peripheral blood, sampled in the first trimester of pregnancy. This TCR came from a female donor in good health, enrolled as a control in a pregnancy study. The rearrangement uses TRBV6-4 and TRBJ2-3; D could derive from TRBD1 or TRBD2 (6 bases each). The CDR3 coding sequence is TGTGCCAGCAGTGCCTCAGGGGAGGCCAATACGCAGTATTTT. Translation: CASSASGEANTQYF.